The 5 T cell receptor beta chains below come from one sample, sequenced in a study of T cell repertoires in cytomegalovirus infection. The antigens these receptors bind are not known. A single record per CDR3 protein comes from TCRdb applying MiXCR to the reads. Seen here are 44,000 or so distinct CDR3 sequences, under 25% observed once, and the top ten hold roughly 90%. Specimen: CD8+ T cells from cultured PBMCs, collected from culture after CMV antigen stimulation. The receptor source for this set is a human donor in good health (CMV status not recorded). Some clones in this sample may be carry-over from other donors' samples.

The CDR3 nucleotides read TGTGCCAGCAGTTCAGGACTAGCGGGAAGAATAGGCGAGCAGTACTTC. Translated: CASSSGLAGRIGEQYF. The chain carries TRBV7-9 and TRBJ2-7; 12 positions agree with TRBD2. The CDR3 contains 16 residues. The V segment lost 6 bases and the J segment 6 bases; nucleotides outside the gene matches: 12. Germline values: CDR1 SEHNR, CDR2 FQNEAQ (reference sequence).

The CDR3 sequence: CASSFEDSSYTDTQYF. CDR3 DNA: TGTGCCAGCAGCTTTGAGGACAGCTCGTACACAGATACGCAGTATTTT. This chain joins TRBV7-8 and TRBJ2-3, with D possibly matching TRBD1 (6 bases). Trimming took 3 bases from V and 2 from J, leaving 15 bases between them. The CDR3 has 16 amino acids. Germline values: CDR1 SGHVS, CDR2 FQNEAQ.

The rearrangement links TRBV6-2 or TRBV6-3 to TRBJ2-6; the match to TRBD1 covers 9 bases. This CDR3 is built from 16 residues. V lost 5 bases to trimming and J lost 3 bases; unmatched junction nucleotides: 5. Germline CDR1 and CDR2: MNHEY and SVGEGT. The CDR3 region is CASSTTGGCGANVLTF. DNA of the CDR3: TGTGCCAGCAGTACAACAGGGGGCTGTGGGGCCAACGTCCTGACTTTC.

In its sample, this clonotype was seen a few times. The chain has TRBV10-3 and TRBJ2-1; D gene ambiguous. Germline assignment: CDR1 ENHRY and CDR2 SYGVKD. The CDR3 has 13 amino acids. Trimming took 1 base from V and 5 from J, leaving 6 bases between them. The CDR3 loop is CAISEFIDNEQFF. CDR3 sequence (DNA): TGTGCCATCAGTGAGTTCATAGACAATGAGCAGTTCTTC.

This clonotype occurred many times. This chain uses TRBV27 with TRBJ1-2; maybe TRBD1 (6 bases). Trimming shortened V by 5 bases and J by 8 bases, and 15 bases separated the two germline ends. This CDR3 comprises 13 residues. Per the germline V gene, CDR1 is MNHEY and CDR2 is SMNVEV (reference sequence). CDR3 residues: CASSRGAAVGYTF. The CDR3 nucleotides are TGTGCCAGCAGTCGGGGGGCCGCCGTAGGCTACACCTTC.